Presented here are 20 T cell receptor beta chains from one specimen sequenced in a study of shared clonotypes between healthy human individuals. Positively selected for CCR7, the CD45RO-negative cells used as naive CD8 cells excluded terminally differentiated effector memory CD45RA+ cells. TCRdb's copy holds only in-frame clones and misses some; the assay was immunoSEQ multiplex PCR. The data contain around 640,000 clones, about 96% of them singletons. The sample comprised naive CD8+ T cells sorted from blood. These receptors originate from a woman aged 25 to 45 in good health.

The chain couples TRBV11-2 to TRBJ2-7; D not certain. This CDR3 spans 12 amino acids. V was trimmed by 1 base and J by 7 bases, leaving 8 bases between them. Looked up from germline, CDR1 is SGHAT and CDR2 is FQNNGV. The CDR3 is CASSLGRLEQYF. The DNA of the CDR3 is TGTGCCAGCAGCTTAGGTAGGCTTGAGCAGTACTTC. Complete variable domain (other parts from reference TRBV11-2 and TRBJ2-7): EAGVAQSPRYKIIEKRQSVAFWCNPISGHATLYWYQQILGQGPKLLIQFQNNGVVDDSQLPKDRFSAERLKGVDSTLKIQPAKLEDSAVYLCASSLGRLEQYFGPGTRLTVT.

V gene TRBV18 combines with J gene TRBJ2-1; D unresolved. CDR3 size: 12 residues. Germline V gene sequence: CDR1 KGHSH, CDR2 LQKENI. V lost 3 bases, J lost 7 bases, and 7 bases lay in between. Here the CDR3 reads CASSPRMNEQFF. The CDR3 DNA sequence: TGTGCCAGCTCACCGAGAATGAATGAGCAGTTCTTC. Filled out from reference TRBV18 and TRBJ2-1, the complete variable domain reads NAGVMQNPRHLVRRRGQEARLRCSPMKGHSHVYWYRQLPEEGLKFMVYLQKENIIDESGMPKERFSAEFPKEGPSILRIQQVVRGDSAAYFCASSPRMNEQFFGPGTRLTVL.

CDR3 in DNA: TGCGCCAGCAGTCTCCAGCGGGAGGGGAATGAGCAGTTCTTC. The encoded protein is CASSLQREGNEQFF. The chain is built from TRBV10-2 and TRBJ2-1, with 10 bases that match TRBD2. This CDR3 comprises 14 residues. Per the germline V gene, CDR1 is WSHSY and CDR2 is SAAADI. J lost 7 bases, V lost 5 bases, and 5 bases had no gene match.

J is TRBJ1-4 and V is TRBV5-6, with 7 positions matching TRBD1. V shed 4 bases, J shed 4 bases, and the junction held 7 bases outside the gene matches. Germline CDR1 and CDR2: SGHDT and YYEEEE. The CDR3 covers 15 residues. CDR3 protein: CASSADRDLNEKLFF. In DNA, the CDR3 is TGTGCCAGCAGCGCCGACAGGGACCTTAATGAAAAACTGTTTTTT.

In DNA form, the CDR3 reads TGTGCCAGCAGCGTCGAGACTAGCGGGAGGGCCGGGGAGCTGTTTTTT. Translating it yields CASSVETSGRAGELFF. The gene calls are TRBV9 and TRBJ2-2; 14 nucleotides align to TRBD2. J was trimmed by 6 bases and V by 2 bases; bases with no gene match: 3. Germline V lookup: CDR1 SGDLS, CDR2 YYNGEE. The CDR3 consists of 16 residues.

The chain couples TRBV6-5 to TRBJ2-2; D unresolved. This CDR3 is built from 16 residues. Trimming left V 0 bases short and J 5 bases short, with 13 bases between. CDR1 is MNHEY, CDR2 SVGAGI, per germline. The CDR3 spells CASSYSSASGTGELFF. For the CDR3, the DNA is TGTGCCAGCAGTTACTCTTCCGCTTCGGGTACCGGGGAGCTGTTTTTT.

V is TRBV4-1 and J is TRBJ1-2; 9 positions agree with TRBD1. Losses at the gene ends were 0 bases for V and 7 bases for J; bases not matched to a gene: 12. Germline V CDR1 and CDR2: MGHRA, YSYEKL. The CDR3 has 17 amino acids. This CDR3 is CASSQDNFGTGPGGYTF. In DNA, the CDR3 is TGCGCCAGCAGCCAAGATAATTTCGGGACAGGGCCCGGTGGCTACACCTTC.

The table lists this clone with a count of one. This chain connects TRBV4-1 to TRBJ2-5; D is tentatively TRBD1 or TRBD2 (6 bases each). The J call may not be correct, given that the DNA end is closer to TRBJ2-7. CDR1 and CDR2 from the germline V gene are MGHRA and YSYEKL. The CDR3 has 15 residues. CDR3 sequence: CASSLEGGSSYEQYF. CDR3 in DNA: TGCGCCAGCAGCCTAGAGGGGGGTAGCTCCTACGAGCAGTACTTC.

The rearrangement uses TRBV19 and TRBJ1-2; no reliable D call. V lost 0 bases, J lost 3 bases, and 8 bases lay in between. Germline V gene sequence: CDR1 LNHDA, CDR2 SQIVND (reference sequence). The CDR3 sequence is 14 residues long. The CDR3 DNA reads TGTGCCAGTAGTATAGATACGGAATACTATGGCTACACCTTC. Protein sequence: CASSIDTEYYGYTF.

V gene TRBV4-2 combines with J gene TRBJ2-4; 11 nucleotides line up with TRBD2. The CDR3 is made up of 19 amino acids. Germline V CDR1 and CDR2: LGHNA, YNFKEQ. The V and J ends lost 1 base and 3 bases, in that order; junction bases with no gene match: 11. CDR3 in amino acids: CASSQVIVGLAVGKNIQYF. DNA for the CDR3: TGTGCCAGCAGCCAAGTAATCGTGGGACTAGCGGTAGGCAAAAACATTCAGTACTTC.

Comment on this clone: The same CDR3 arises from other DNA sequences in this sample as well. J is TRBJ2-7 and V is TRBV29-1, with D possibly TRBD1 on 6 matching bases. The V gene's germline CDR1 is SQVTM and CDR2 ANQGSEA. The CDR3 is 13 residues long. Trimming left V 3 bases short and J 2 bases short, with 11 bases between. The CDR3 coding sequence is TGCAGCGTTGATTCAGGGGACACCTACGAGCAGTACTTC. Translation: CSVDSGDTYEQYF.

The chain links TRBV27 to TRBJ1-6, with 9 bases matching TRBD1. Germline CDR1 is MNHEY and CDR2 is SMNVEV (reference sequence). The length of the CDR3 is 14 residues. Unmatched junction bases numbered 9, after V lost 6 bases and J lost 12 bases. In DNA form, the CDR3 reads TGTGCCAGCAGACTGGGACAGGGAGTTAGACCCCTCCACTTT. Translating gives CASRLGQGVRPLHF.

The chain links TRBV28 to TRBJ1-4; 7 nucleotides agree with TRBD1. Germline lookup yields CDR1 MDHEN and CDR2 SYDVKM. This CDR3 contains 14 residues. Unmatched junction bases numbered 3, after V lost 6 bases and J lost 2 bases. For the CDR3, the DNA is TGTGCCAGCAGCCGCAGGGGGACTAATGAAAAACTGTTTTTT. It yields the protein CASSRRGTNEKLFF.

V gene TRBV5-8 combines with J gene TRBJ1-1; D unclear. V lost 3 bases and J lost 0, with 6 bases in between. The length of the CDR3 is 13 residues. Germline values: CDR1 SGHTS, CDR2 YDEGEE. The CDR3 is CASSWGVNTEAFF. CDR3 nucleotides: TGTGCCAGCAGCTGGGGTGTGAACACTGAAGCTTTCTTT.

J is TRBJ1-4 and V is TRBV29-1, with TRBD1 matching over 11 bases. The germline CDR1 and CDR2 sequences are SQVTM and ANQGSEA. The CDR3 consists of 15 residues. V shed 0 bases, J shed 7 bases, and the junction held 4 bases outside the gene matches. This chain's CDR3 is CSVEDQGQGVEKLFF. In DNA, the CDR3 is TGCAGCGTTGAAGATCAGGGACAGGGGGTTGAAAAACTGTTTTTT. Full variable domain (remainder filled in from reference TRBV29-1 and TRBJ1-4): SAVISQKPSRDICQRGTSLTIQCQVDSQVTMMFWYRQQPGQSLTLIATANQGSEATYESGFVIDKFPISRPNLTFSTLTVSNMSPEDSSIYLCSVEDQGQGVEKLFFGSGTQLSVL.

For the CDR3, the DNA is TGTGCCAGCAGTGACGGACTGGGGGAAGGCTACGAGCAGTACTTC. It codes for CASSDGLGEGYEQYF. This sequence joins TRBV2 and TRBJ2-7; D is perhaps TRBD1 or TRBD2 (5 bases each). The V and J ends lost 3 bases and 3 bases respectively, with 15 bases between them. The germline CDR1 and CDR2 sequences are SNHLY and FYNNEI. The CDR3 extends over 15 amino acids.

The chain couples TRBV30 to TRBJ2-3; unclear D gene. Trimming shortened V by 0 bases and J by 0 bases, and 10 bases separated the two germline ends. The germline V gene has CDR1 GTSNPN and CDR2 SVGIG (reference sequence). There are 15 residues in the CDR3. The CDR3 loop reads CAWSVLKISTDTQYF. For the CDR3, the DNA is TGTGCCTGGAGTGTGCTAAAGATTAGCACAGATACGCAGTATTTT.

This chain joins TRBV29-1 and TRBJ2-7; perhaps TRBD2 as D (6 bases). CDR1 and CDR2 from the germline V gene are SQVTM and ANQGSEA. The CDR3 has 12 amino acids. Trimming cost V 3 bases and J 3 bases, with 9 bases left between them. The CDR3 bases are TGCAGCGTTGAGGGACTCTTCTACGAGCAGTACTTC. Its protein product is CSVEGLFYEQYF.

The chain joins TRBV7-9 to TRBJ2-7; 11 positions agree with TRBD1. This CDR3 has 15 amino acids. J gave up 6 bases and V 1 base, and 5 bases lay outside the gene matches. Germline V gives CDR1 SEHNR, CDR2 FQNEAQ (reference sequence). CDR3: CASSLGGQGAGEQYF. CDR3 DNA sequence: TGTGCCAGCAGCTTAGGAGGACAGGGGGCGGGCGAGCAGTACTTC.

The V gene is TRBV9, the J gene TRBJ1-2, with 7 bases identical to TRBD1. The CDR3 totals 14 residues. The V gene's germline CDR1 is SGDLS and CDR2 YYNGEE. V lost 3 bases, J lost 4 bases, and 6 bases stayed unmatched. Written as DNA, the CDR3 is TGTGCCAGCAGCGCCCCGGACAGGTTCTATGGCTACACCTTC. As protein: CASSAPDRFYGYTF.